This T cell receptor beta chain stems from a study of blood T cell repertoires in COVID-19. Study information: Samples taken during acute and convalescent COVID-19 were collected in the United States, Italy and Spain. PBMCs, B-cell-depleted T cells, or T cells were the source of the cDNA or gDNA that made up the material.

The table came from immunoSEQ multiplex PCR; TCRdb's copy has only in-frame clones and leaves some out. The data contain approximately 61,000 clones, 70% to 85% of them seen just once; the ten biggest clones take up 4.5% to 7%. This receptor was taken from a woman in her 70s with acute or convalescent COVID-19. Sequences were obtained from peripheral blood.

CDR3 nucleotide sequence: TGCAGCGTTGTGGGGGCGGGACAGTACCACACCGGGGAGCTGTTTTTT. Protein product: CSVVGAGQYHTGELFF. V gene TRBV29-1 combines with J gene TRBJ2-2, with D possibly matching TRBD1 (7 bases). Germline CDR1 SQVTM, CDR2 ANQGSEA. V was trimmed by 4 bases and J by 3 bases, leaving 18 bases between them. The CDR3 loop spans 16 amino acids.